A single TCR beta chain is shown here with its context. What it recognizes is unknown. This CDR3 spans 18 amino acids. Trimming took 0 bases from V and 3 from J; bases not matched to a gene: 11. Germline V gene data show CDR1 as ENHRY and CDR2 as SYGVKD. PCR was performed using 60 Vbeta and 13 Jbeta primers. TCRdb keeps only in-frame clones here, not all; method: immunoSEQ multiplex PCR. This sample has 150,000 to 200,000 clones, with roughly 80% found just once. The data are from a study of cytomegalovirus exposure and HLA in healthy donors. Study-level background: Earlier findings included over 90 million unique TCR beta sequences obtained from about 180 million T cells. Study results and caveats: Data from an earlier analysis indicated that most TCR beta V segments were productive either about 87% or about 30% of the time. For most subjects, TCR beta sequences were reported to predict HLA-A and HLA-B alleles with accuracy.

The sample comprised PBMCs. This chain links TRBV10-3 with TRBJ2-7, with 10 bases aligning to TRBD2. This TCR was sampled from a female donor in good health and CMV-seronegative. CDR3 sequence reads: CAISESQRVSGGNYEQYF. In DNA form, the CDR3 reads TGTGCCATCAGTGAGTCGCAGCGAGTTAGCGGGGGGAACTACGAGCAGTACTTC.